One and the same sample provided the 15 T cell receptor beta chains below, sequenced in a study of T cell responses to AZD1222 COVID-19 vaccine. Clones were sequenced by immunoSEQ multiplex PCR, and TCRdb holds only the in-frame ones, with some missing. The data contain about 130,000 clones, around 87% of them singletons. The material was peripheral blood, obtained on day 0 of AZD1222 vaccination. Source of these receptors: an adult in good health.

The DNA of the CDR3 is TGTGCCAGCAGTGAAGGAGTTTCTAATGAAAAACTGTTTTTT. It is translated as CASSEGVSNEKLFF. The gene calls are TRBV2 and TRBJ1-4; D call uncertain. V shed 1 base and J shed 3 bases, with 6 bases lying between them. The CDR3 has 14 amino acids. CDR1 is SNHLY, CDR2 FYNNEI, per germline. The full variable domain, with the rest looked up from reference TRBV2 and TRBJ1-4, is EPEVTQTPSHQVTQMGQEVILRCVPISNHLYFYWYRQILGQKVEFLVSFYNNEISEKSEIFDDQFSVERPDGSNFTLKIRSTKLEDSAMYFCASSEGVSNEKLFFGSGTQLSVL.

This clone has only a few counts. The DNA for the CDR3 is TGCGCCAGCAGCCCGGGAGGTACAAGGGTGAACACTGAAGCTTTCTTT. Encoded protein: CASSPGGTRVNTEAFF. The gene calls are TRBV5-1 and TRBJ1-1; D remains ambiguous. CDR3 length equals 16 residues. V shed 4 bases and J shed 0 bases, with 16 bases lying between them. From germline, CDR1 is SGHRS and CDR2 YFSETQ. Full variable domain (outside the CDR3, taken from reference TRBV5-1 and TRBJ1-1): KAGVTQTPRYLIKTRGQQVTLSCSPISGHRSVSWYQQTPGQGLQFLFEYFSETQRNKGNFPGRFSGRQFSNSRSEMNVSTLELGDSALYLCASSPGGTRVNTEAFFGQGTRLTVV.

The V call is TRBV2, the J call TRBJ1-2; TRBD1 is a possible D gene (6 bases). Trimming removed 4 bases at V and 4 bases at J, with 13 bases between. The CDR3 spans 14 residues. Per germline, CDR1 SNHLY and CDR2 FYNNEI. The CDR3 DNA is TGTGCCAGCAGTGTATACGGGGGCTTCTATGGCTACACCTTC. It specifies CASSVYGGFYGYTF.

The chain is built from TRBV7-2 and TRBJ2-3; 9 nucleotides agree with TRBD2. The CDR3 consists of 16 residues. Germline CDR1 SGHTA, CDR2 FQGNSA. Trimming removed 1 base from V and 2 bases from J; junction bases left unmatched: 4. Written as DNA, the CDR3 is TGTGCCAGCAGCTTAGGTAGCGGGAGCCCCACAGATACGCAGTATTTT. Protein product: CASSLGSGSPTDTQYF.

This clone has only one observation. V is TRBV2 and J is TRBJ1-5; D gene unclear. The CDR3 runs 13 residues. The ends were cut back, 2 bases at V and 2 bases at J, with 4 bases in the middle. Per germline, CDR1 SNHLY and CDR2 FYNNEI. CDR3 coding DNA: TGTGCCAGCAGTGAAAGTCGCAATCAGCCCCAGCATTTT. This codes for CASSESRNQPQHF. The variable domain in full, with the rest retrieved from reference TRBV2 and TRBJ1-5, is EPEVTQTPSHQVTQMGQEVILRCVPISNHLYFYWYRQILGQKVEFLVSFYNNEISEKSEIFDDQFSVERPDGSNFTLKIRSTKLEDSAMYFCASSESRNQPQHFGDGTRLSIL.

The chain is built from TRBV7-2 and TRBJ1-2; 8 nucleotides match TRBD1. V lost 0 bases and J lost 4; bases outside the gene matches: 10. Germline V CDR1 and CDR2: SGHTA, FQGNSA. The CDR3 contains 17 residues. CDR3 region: CASSLAGAQGGIYGYTF. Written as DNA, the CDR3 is TGTGCCAGCAGCTTAGCGGGGGCACAGGGGGGTATCTATGGCTACACCTTC.

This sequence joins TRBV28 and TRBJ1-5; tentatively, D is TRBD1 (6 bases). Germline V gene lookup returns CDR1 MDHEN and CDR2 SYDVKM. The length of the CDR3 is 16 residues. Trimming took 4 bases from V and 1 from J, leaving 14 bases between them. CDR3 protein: CASSSEGRGSNQPQHF. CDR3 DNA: TGTGCCAGCAGTTCAGAAGGAAGGGGGAGCAATCAGCCCCAGCATTTT.

The CDR3 is CASSLGPSEQYF. For the CDR3, the DNA is TGTGCCAGCAGTTTAGGACCGTCCGAGCAGTACTTC. The chain carries TRBV28 and TRBJ2-7; no clear D. This CDR3 is 12 amino acids long. The V end lost 2 bases, the J end lost 6 bases, and 8 bases lay between the germline ends. Germline V gene sequence: CDR1 MDHEN, CDR2 SYDVKM.

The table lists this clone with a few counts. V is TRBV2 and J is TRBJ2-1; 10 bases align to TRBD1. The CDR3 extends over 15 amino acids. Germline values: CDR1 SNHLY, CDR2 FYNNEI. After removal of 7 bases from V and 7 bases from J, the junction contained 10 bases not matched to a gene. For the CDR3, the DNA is TGTGCCAGCACCTCGGGGACAGGGGTTGGAAATGAGCAGTTCTTC. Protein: CASTSGTGVGNEQFF.

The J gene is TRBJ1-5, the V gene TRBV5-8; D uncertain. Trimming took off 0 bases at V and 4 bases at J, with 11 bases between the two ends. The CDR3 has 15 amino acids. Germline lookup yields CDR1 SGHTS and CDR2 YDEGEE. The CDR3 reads CASSLDPNPNQPQHF. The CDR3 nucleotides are TGTGCCAGCAGCTTGGATCCGAACCCTAATCAGCCCCAGCATTTT.

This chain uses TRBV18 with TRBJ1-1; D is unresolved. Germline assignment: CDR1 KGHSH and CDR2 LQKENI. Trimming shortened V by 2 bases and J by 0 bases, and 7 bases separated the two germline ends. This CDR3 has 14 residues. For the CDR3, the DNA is TGTGCCAGCTCACCAAAGATATTGAACACTGAAGCTTTCTTT. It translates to CASSPKILNTEAFF.

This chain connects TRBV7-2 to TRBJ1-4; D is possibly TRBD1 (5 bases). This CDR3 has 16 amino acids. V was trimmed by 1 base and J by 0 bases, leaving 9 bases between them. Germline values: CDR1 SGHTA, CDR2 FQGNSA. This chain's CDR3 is CASSLGGATTNEKLFF. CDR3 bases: TGTGCCAGCAGCTTAGGAGGGGCGACAACTAATGAAAAACTGTTTTTT.

DNA of the CDR3: TGTGCCAGCAGCTTACGAGGGGACGTCTATGGCTACACCTTC. It codes for CASSLRGDVYGYTF. V is TRBV11-1 and J is TRBJ1-2, with TRBD1 as a possible D gene (5 bases). Between the trimmed V and J ends, which lost 2 bases and 4 bases, there was a span of 11 bases. CDR3 length: 14 residues. Germline CDR1 reads SGHAT; CDR2 reads FQDESV (reference sequence).

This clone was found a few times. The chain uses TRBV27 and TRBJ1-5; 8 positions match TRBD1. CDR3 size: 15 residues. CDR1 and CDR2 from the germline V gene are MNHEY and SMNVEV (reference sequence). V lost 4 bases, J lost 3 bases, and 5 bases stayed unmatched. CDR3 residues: CASSYGTGNNQPQHF. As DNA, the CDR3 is TGTGCCAGCAGTTATGGGACAGGCAACAATCAGCCCCAGCATTTT.

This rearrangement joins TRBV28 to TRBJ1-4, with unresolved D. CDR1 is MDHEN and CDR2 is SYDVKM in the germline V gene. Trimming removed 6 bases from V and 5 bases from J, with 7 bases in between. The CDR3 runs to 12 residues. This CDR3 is CASSRSNEKLFF. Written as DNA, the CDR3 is TGTGCCAGCAGCCGGTCCAATGAAAAACTGTTTTTT.